What follows describes a single TCR beta chain. The data were obtained in a study of response to subunit inactivated influenza vaccine. TCRdb re-analysed the RT-PCR reads in MiXCR, keeping a single row per CDR3 protein. Of about 540,000 distinct CDR3 sequences in the sample, approximately 22% are singletons; the top ten hold under 3.5%. The CDR3 is 15 residues long. The germline CDR1 and CDR2 sequences are LGHNA and YNFKEQ. The V gene lost 0 bases and the J gene lost 7 bases, with 15 bases spanning the gap. The same sample was also studied in work on T cells expressing NK-cell markers. Per that paper: Making the TCR beta cDNA relied on 5'RACE template switching with UMIs. Sequencing of TCR beta repertoires drew on sorted CD3+CD56+NKG2C+, CD3+CD56+NKG2C- and CD3+CD56-NKG2C+ T cells.

The origin of this receptor is a man in his fifties who received an inactivated influenza vaccine. This material consisted of CD4+ T cells sorted from PBMCs, taken 11 to 12 days after vaccination. This chain connects TRBV4-2 to TRBJ1-2; possible D gene TRBD1, 6 bases. Here the CDR3 DNA reads TGTGCCAGCAGCCAAGATGGGTTACAGGGAGGTGGCTACACCTTC. Its translation: CASSQDGLQGGGYTF.